What follows are 13 T cell receptor beta chains derived from one specimen sequenced in a study of identifying expanded T cells in peripheral blood. Some clones are missing from TCRdb's copy, which holds only in-frame ones; the method was immunoSEQ multiplex PCR. Of 70,000 to 100,000 clones listed, around 90% are singletons. Specimen: blood. The receptors originated from a person aged 18 to 75 in good health.

This clone came up once. V gene TRBV30 combines with J gene TRBJ2-2, with D perhaps assigned TRBD1 or TRBD2 (7 bases each). The CDR3 contains 13 residues. Germline CDR1 reads GTSNPN; CDR2 reads SVGIG (reference sequence). Trimming left V 5 bases short and J 4 bases short, with 11 bases between. CDR3 residues: CAWARGGTGELFF. CDR3 in DNA: TGTGCCTGGGCCAGGGGGGGCACCGGGGAGCTGTTTTTT. Drawing the rest from reference TRBV30 and TRBJ2-2, the complete variable domain is SQTIHQWPATLVQPVGSPLSLECTVEGTSNPNLYWYRQAAGRGLQLLFYSVGIGQISSEVPQNLSASRPQDRQFILSSKKLLLSDSGFYLCAWARGGTGELFFGEGSRLTVL.

The J gene is TRBJ1-1, the V gene TRBV5-1; D gene unclear. The germline gives CDR1 SGHRS, CDR2 YFSETQ. This CDR3 comprises 14 residues. V was shortened by 3 bases and J by 1 base, with 10 bases between the two germline ends. The CDR3: CASSSMPRNTEAFF. CDR3 sequence (DNA): TGCGCCAGCAGCTCGATGCCGCGGAACACTGAAGCTTTCTTT.

As to this clone: The germline gene is not matched at one end of the junction; a read error may be the cause. CDR3 amino acids: CASSQAEAGGHSLVF. In DNA, the CDR3 is TGTGCCAGCAGCCAAGCTGAAGCGGGGGGCCATTCCCTGGTCTTC. J is TRBJ2-1 and V is TRBV14; 9 bases fit TRBD2. CDR3 size: 15 residues. In germline, CDR1 is SGHDN, CDR2 FVKESK.

This clone was counted a single time. V gene TRBV7-9 combines with J gene TRBJ1-2, with 11 bases that match TRBD1. CDR3 size: 13 residues. The V gene's germline CDR1 is SEHNR and CDR2 FQNEAQ (reference sequence). V gave up 5 bases and J gave up 4 bases; unmatched junction bases: 0. This CDR3 is CASSGTGGYGYTF. CDR3 sequence (DNA): TGTGCCAGCAGCGGGACAGGGGGCTATGGCTACACCTTC.

This chain uses TRBV5-1 with TRBJ1-2, with TRBD1 as a possible D gene (6 bases). V was trimmed by 4 bases and J by 0 bases, leaving 16 bases between them. Germline lookup yields CDR1 SGHRS and CDR2 YFSETQ. This CDR3 spans 16 amino acids. CDR3 bases: TGCGCCAGCAGCCCACGTTCGACAGGAACTAACTATGGCTACACCTTC. Protein sequence: CASSPRSTGTNYGYTF.

This rearrangement joins TRBV29-1 to TRBJ2-6, with 8 positions matching TRBD1. The CDR3 spans 15 residues. The junction had 3 bases not matched to a gene; V was cut back by 5 bases and J by 0 bases. From germline, CDR1 is SQVTM and CDR2 ANQGSEA. CDR3 bases: TGCAGCGTTAAACAGGGGGGCTCTGGGGCCAACGTCCTGACTTTC. Its protein product is CSVKQGGSGANVLTF.

This clone showed up just once. This sequence joins TRBV7-9 and TRBJ1-1, with TRBD1 matching 7 bases. After removal of 5 bases from V and 5 bases from J, the junction contained 11 bases not matched to a gene. Germline lookup yields CDR1 SEHNR and CDR2 FQNEAQ (reference sequence). The CDR3 is 15 amino acids. The CDR3: CASSTGSQGWTEAFF. CDR3 bases: TGTGCCAGCAGCACGGGGTCACAGGGGTGGACTGAAGCTTTCTTT.

V and J are TRBV5-1 and TRBJ2-1, with no clear D. The V gene's germline CDR1 is SGHRS and CDR2 YFSETQ. The CDR3 length is 15 residues. V shed 0 bases and J shed 2 bases, with 9 bases lying between them. The CDR3: CASSLETQTYNEQFF. CDR3 nucleotides: TGCGCCAGCAGCTTGGAGACACAAACCTACAATGAGCAGTTCTTC.

The rearrangement links TRBV13 to TRBJ2-5; a weak D match, TRBD1 (5 bases). The V end lost 4 bases, the J end lost 6 bases, and 9 bases lay between the germline ends. CDR3 length equals 12 residues. Germline lookup yields CDR1 PRHDT and CDR2 FYEKMQ (reference sequence). This CDR3 reads CASSSGRKTQYF. The DNA of the CDR3 is TGTGCCAGCAGCTCAGGGCGAAAGACCCAGTACTTC.

This chain links TRBV19 with TRBJ1-6; weak D call: TRBD1 (5 bases). Germline CDR1 and CDR2: LNHDA and SQIVND (reference sequence). The CDR3 extends over 15 amino acids. Trimming removed 3 bases from V and 8 bases from J, with 14 bases in between. The CDR3 spells CASSIQGESYSPLHF. The CDR3 coding sequence is TGTGCCAGTAGTATCCAGGGCGAGTCCTATTCACCCCTCCACTTT.

V gene TRBV18 combines with J gene TRBJ2-1; a weak D match, TRBD2 (6 bases). CDR1 and CDR2 from the germline V gene are KGHSH and LQKENI. The CDR3 runs 15 residues. V dropped 3 bases and J dropped 7 bases, with 16 bases sitting between them. Written as DNA, the CDR3 is TGTGCCAGCTCACCGCGGCAGGCTAGCGATAATGAGCAGTTCTTC. Translating gives CASSPRQASDNEQFF. The full variable domain, its missing parts supplied by reference TRBV18 and TRBJ2-1, is NAGVMQNPRHLVRRRGQEARLRCSPMKGHSHVYWYRQLPEEGLKFMVYLQKENIIDESGMPKERFSAEFPKEGPSILRIQQVVRGDSAAYFCASSPRQASDNEQFFGPGTRLTVL.

The chain recombines TRBV2 with TRBJ2-1; D call uncertain. The germline CDR1 and CDR2 sequences are SNHLY and FYNNEI. The CDR3 contains 12 residues. Trimming pared 2 bases from V and 8 bases from J, leaving 7 bases between. The CDR3 coding sequence is TGTGCCAGCAGTGAATGGTATTATGAGCAGTTCTTC. Translating it yields CASSEWYYEQFF.

V gene TRBV13 combines with J gene TRBJ2-3; 8 nucleotides line up with TRBD2. The junction had 10 bases not matched to a gene; V was cut back by 0 bases and J by 2 bases. This CDR3 has 18 amino acids. Germline V gene sequence: CDR1 PRHDT, CDR2 FYEKMQ (reference sequence). The CDR3 is CASSLGTSENRFTDTQYF. DNA for the CDR3: TGTGCCAGCAGCTTAGGGACTAGCGAAAACAGGTTCACAGATACGCAGTATTTT.